Shown below are 5 T cell receptor beta chains from a single sample sequenced in a study of T cell repertoires in cytomegalovirus infection. In TCRdb, the reads were re-called with MiXCR into one record per CDR3 protein. The sample has approximately 89,000 distinct CDR3 sequences; 29% are singletons. Their recognized antigens are unknown. Source: CD8+ T cells from cultured PBMCs, taken from culture after CMV antigen stimulation. These receptors were collected from a human donor in good health (CMV status not recorded). Some clones in this sample may be carry-over from other donors' samples.

DNA of the CDR3: TGTGCCAGCAGCTTTGGAGAAAATGAGCAGTTCTTC. Encoded protein: CASSFGENEQFF. J is TRBJ2-1 and V is TRBV5-4; D gene ambiguous. V shed 2 bases and J shed 7 bases, with 7 bases lying between them. The CDR3 is made up of 12 amino acids. Looked up from germline, CDR1 is SGHNT and CDR2 is YYREEE (reference sequence).

In its sample, this clonotype was seen many times. V usage is TRBV7-9 and J usage is TRBJ2-7; 7 bases match TRBD2. V gave up 4 bases and J gave up 3 bases; unmatched junction bases: 12. The germline CDR1 and CDR2 sequences are SEHNR and FQNEAQ (reference sequence). The CDR3 length is 16 residues. The CDR3 loop is CASSSLGGGGYYEQYF. The CDR3 nucleotides are TGTGCCAGCAGCTCTCTCGGCGGGGGAGGTTACTACGAGCAGTACTTC.

This clonotype turned up a few times. The V call is TRBV20-1, the J call TRBJ2-3; tentative D call: TRBD2 (6 bases). Germline CDR1 DFQATT, CDR2 SNEGSKA (reference sequence). CDR3 length equals 14 residues. V lost 5 bases and J 7 bases, leaving 19 bases between the germline ends. The CDR3 sequence is CSAGGSFELYTQYF. In nucleotides, the CDR3 is TGCAGTGCTGGGGGGTCCTTTGAACTTTATACGCAGTATTTT.

The chain employs TRBV11-2 and TRBJ1-1, with D unclear. The CDR3 sequence is 11 residues long. Germline CDR1 SGHAT, CDR2 FQNNGV. The ends were cut back, 2 bases at V and 9 bases at J, with 7 bases in the middle. The CDR3 DNA reads as TGTGCCAGCAGCTTAAACAGAAAAGCTTTCTTT. Its protein product is CASSLNRKAFF.

This clonotype showed up just a few times. CDR3 loop: CASSQKRGTEAFF. In DNA form, the CDR3 reads TGTGCCAGCAGCCAAAAGAGGGGCACTGAAGCTTTCTTT. The chain uses TRBV3-1 and TRBJ1-1; maybe TRBD1 (5 bases). The V gene lost 2 bases and the J gene lost 4 bases, with 8 bases spanning the gap. From germline, CDR1 is LGHDT and CDR2 YNNKEL (reference sequence). The CDR3 spans 13 residues. The whole variable domain, filled in from reference TRBV3-1 and TRBJ1-1, reads DTAVSQTPKYLVTQMGNDKSIKCEQNLGHDTMYWYKQDSKKFLKIMFSYNNKELIINETVPNRFSPKSPDKAHLNLHINSLELGDSAVYFCASSQKRGTEAFFGQGTRLTVV.